The 23 T cell receptor beta chains below all came from one sample that was sequenced in a study of blood T cell repertoires in COVID-19. Libraries were prepared by immunoSEQ multiplex PCR; TCRdb keeps only in-frame clonotypes and omits some of them. The data show approximately 340,000 clones, roughly 90% seen once. The sample taken for sequencing was PBMCs or T cells enriched from blood (not recorded which). The receptors stem from a woman between 40 and 50 years old who had been exposed to COVID-19.

This clone was picked up one time. The chain couples TRBV7-9 to TRBJ2-5; the D gene is possibly TRBD2 (5 bases). The CDR3 loop spans 12 amino acids. Trimming pared 5 bases from V and 5 bases from J, leaving 9 bases between. The V gene's germline CDR1 is SEHNR and CDR2 FQNEAQ (reference sequence). The CDR3 bases are TGTGCCAGCAGCCGGGGTCCCGAGACCCAGTACTTC. Residues: CASSRGPETQYF. Looking up the rest from reference TRBV7-9 and TRBJ2-5 gives the full variable domain: DTGVSQNPRHKITKRGQNVTFRCDPISEHNRLYWYRQTLGQGPEFLTYFQNEAQLEKSRLLSDRFSAERPKGSFSTLEIQRTEQGDSAMYLCASSRGPETQYFGPGTRLLVL.

This clone came up once. The CDR3 DNA follows: TGCGCCAGCAGCCAAACCACCGGGAGCGGCACCGGGGAGCTGTTTTTT. It yields the protein CASSQTTGSGTGELFF. The chain uses TRBV4-3 and TRBJ2-2; weak D call: TRBD2 (6 bases). CDR3 length equals 16 residues. The germline V gene encodes CDR1 LGHNA and CDR2 YSLEER. The ends were cut back, 2 bases at V and 4 bases at J, with 14 bases in the middle.

The chain recombines TRBV4-1 with TRBJ1-1; unclear D gene. The CDR3 has 16 residues. V was clipped by 1 base and J by 11 bases, with 23 bases between them. Germline V gives CDR1 MGHRA, CDR2 YSYEKL. For the CDR3, the DNA is TGCGCCAGCAGCCAAGCCGCGGGCGTCAGCTCCCTTACCGCTTTCTTT. Protein sequence: CASSQAAGVSSLTAFF.

The chain couples TRBV3-1 (or the pseudogene TRBV3-2) to TRBJ2-6; D gene unclear. Trimming took 2 bases from V and 0 from J, leaving 14 bases between them. This CDR3 region has 18 residues. From germline, CDR1 is LGHDT and CDR2 YNNKEL (reference sequence). For the CDR3, the DNA is TGTGCCAGCAGCCAAACTCCGCTACTAATCTCTGGGGCCAACGTCCTGACTTTC. Amino acid sequence: CASSQTPLLISGANVLTF.

This clone was detected only a few times. The rearrangement joins TRBV30 to TRBJ2-7, with 7 bases lining up with TRBD1. V trimming: 3 bases; J trimming: 6 bases; junction bases outside the gene matches: 5. The CDR3 has 12 residues. Per germline, CDR1 GTSNPN and CDR2 SVGIG (reference sequence). In DNA form, the CDR3 reads TGTGCCTGGAGCCGAACAGGGGCCGAGCAGTACTTC. This sequence encodes CAWSRTGAEQYF.

This chain joins TRBV6-5 and TRBJ2-2, with TRBD1 as a possible D gene (6 bases). The germline gives CDR1 MNHEY, CDR2 SVGAGI. This CDR3 is 15 amino acids long. V was pared by 2 bases and J by 4 bases, with 11 bases between. Written as DNA, the CDR3 is TGTGCCAGCAGTTACAGGGGGTCCATCACCGGGGAGCTGTTTTTT. Protein: CASSYRGSITGELFF.

Comment on this clone: One end of the junction varies from germline; a read error may be responsible. This sequence joins TRBV7-8 and TRBJ2-1, with 12 bases aligning to TRBD2. The CDR3 extends over 17 amino acids. Germline CDR1 and CDR2: SGHVS and FQNEAQ. The CDR3 nucleotides are TGTGCCAGCAGCCCAGCGAGACTAGCGGGAGCCTACGATGAGCAGTTCTTC. It is translated as CASSPARLAGAYDEQFF.

The J gene is TRBJ1-6, the V gene TRBV30; D ambiguous. Trimming shortened V by 0 bases and J by 10 bases, and 16 bases separated the two germline ends. Germline V gene sequence: CDR1 GTSNPN, CDR2 SVGIG (reference sequence). The CDR3 is 15 residues long. The CDR3 DNA sequence: TGTGCCTGGAGTGTAAGCCTGGGATCGGGGTCACCCCTCCACTTT. This gives the protein CAWSVSLGSGSPLHF. The whole variable domain, remainder taken from reference TRBV30 and TRBJ1-6, is SQTIHQWPATLVQPVGSPLSLECTVEGTSNPNLYWYRQAAGRGLQLLFYSVGIGQISSEVPQNLSASRPQDRQFILSSKKLLLSDSGFYLCAWSVSLGSGSPLHFGNGTRLTVT.

The V gene is TRBV7-9, the J gene TRBJ2-7, with 8 bases identical to TRBD1. V was clipped by 5 bases and J by 3 bases; unmatched bases: 9. The germline V gene encodes CDR1 SEHNR and CDR2 FQNEAQ (reference sequence). This CDR3 spans 15 amino acids. The CDR3 coding sequence is TGTGCCAGCAGCCACCCCGGGACAGGAGACTACGAGCAGTACTTC. Protein product: CASSHPGTGDYEQYF.

DNA of the CDR3: TGTGCCAGCAGCTTACGACTAGCGGGGTCAAGTCTCCCCTACAATGAGCAGTTCTTC. Amino acids: CASSLRLAGSSLPYNEQFF. This sequence joins TRBV7-2 and TRBJ2-1, with 11 bases identical to TRBD2. The CDR3 covers 19 residues. The V and J ends lost 2 bases and 2 bases, in that order; junction bases with no gene match: 11. CDR1 is SGHTA, CDR2 FQGNSA, per germline. The full variable domain, completed using reference TRBV7-2 and TRBJ2-1, is GAGVSQSPSNKVTEKGKDVELRCDPISGHTALYWYRQSLGQGLEFLIYFQGNSAPDKSGLPSDRFSAERTGGSVSTLTIQRTQQEDSAVYLCASSLRLAGSSLPYNEQFFGPGTRLTVL.

This clone was recorded once. This chain connects TRBV19 to TRBJ2-7; tentatively, D is TRBD1 (5 bases). Trimming shortened V by 5 bases and J by 3 bases, and 8 bases separated the two germline ends. From germline, CDR1 is LNHDA and CDR2 SQIVND (reference sequence). There are 12 residues in the CDR3. CDR3 DNA: TGTGCCAGTAGTCAGGGTTTCTACGAGCAGTACTTC. This encodes CASSQGFYEQYF.

V is TRBV3-1 (or the pseudogene TRBV3-2) and J is TRBJ1-1; D gene unclear. With 2 bases removed from V and 5 bases from J, the gap between germline ends came to 9 bases. Germline lookup yields CDR1 LGHDT and CDR2 YNNKEL (reference sequence). The CDR3 runs to 13 residues. As DNA, the CDR3 is TGTGCCAGCAGCCAACGCGGGTCGACTGAAGCTTTCTTT. Translation: CASSQRGSTEAFF.

The chain carries TRBV14 and TRBJ2-6, with TRBD2 identical over 10 bases. The CDR3 has 18 residues. The V segment lost 5 bases and the J segment 0 bases; nucleotides outside the gene matches: 7. Germline loops: CDR1 SGHDN, CDR2 FVKESK. CDR3 coding DNA: TGTGCCAGCAGCATCCGGACTAGCGGAATCTCTGGGGCCAACGTCCTGACTTTC. This gives the protein CASSIRTSGISGANVLTF.

The table lists this clone with a count of one. This sample includes further DNA sequences coding for the same CDR3. The chain employs TRBV27 and TRBJ1-6; 7 nucleotides match TRBD1. The CDR3 has 13 residues. V was clipped by 6 bases and J by 7 bases; unmatched bases: 3. The germline CDR1 and CDR2 sequences are MNHEY and SMNVEV (reference sequence). CDR3 in amino acids: CASSLRGNSPLHF. The CDR3 DNA reads as TGTGCCAGCAGCCTCAGGGGGAATTCACCCCTCCACTTT.

This CDR3 reads CASSIEATTEAFF. Here the CDR3 DNA reads TGTGCCAGCAGCATTGAAGCAACCACTGAAGCTTTCTTT. The chain uses TRBV11-3 and TRBJ1-1; no reliable D call. In germline, CDR1 is SGHNT, CDR2 YENEEA. Trimming pared 5 bases from V and 4 bases from J, leaving 11 bases between. The CDR3 length is 13 residues.

The chain has TRBV7-8 and TRBJ2-5, with D perhaps matching TRBD2 (5 bases). Germline V gene sequence: CDR1 SGHVS, CDR2 FQNEAQ. The CDR3 spans 15 residues. The germline V and J ends were trimmed by 1 base and 3 bases, with 12 bases remaining between them. CDR3 sequence: CASSLGSLREETQYF. CDR3 in DNA: TGTGCCAGCAGCTTAGGTTCGTTGCGGGAAGAGACCCAGTACTTC.

The chain links TRBV29-1 to TRBJ2-2; D not certain. The V and J ends lost 5 bases and 5 bases respectively, with 12 bases between them. The germline CDR1 and CDR2 sequences are SQVTM and ANQGSEA. The CDR3 consists of 13 residues. The CDR3 spells CSVSPSGTGELFF. The CDR3 DNA follows: TGCAGCGTTTCCCCGTCCGGGACCGGGGAGCTGTTTTTT.

This clone was seen only a few times. The chain employs TRBV15 and TRBJ2-7; tentative D call: TRBD1 (5 bases). Germline V CDR1 and CDR2: LNHNV, YYDKDF (reference sequence). This CDR3 spans 15 amino acids. V was cut by 1 base and J by 1 base, with 11 bases left in between. CDR3 DNA: TGTGCCACCAGCAGAGCCCCGCCAGGGTCCTACGAGCAGTACTTC. It translates to CATSRAPPGSYEQYF.

This sequence joins TRBV20-1 and TRBJ1-5, with TRBD1 as a possible D gene (5 bases). From germline, CDR1 is DFQATT and CDR2 SNEGSKA (reference sequence). This CDR3 spans 16 amino acids. V lost 3 bases and J lost 0, with 15 bases in between. CDR3 sequence: CSASTVGHHSNQPQHF. CDR3 in DNA: TGCAGTGCTAGTACAGTTGGACACCATAGCAATCAGCCCCAGCATTTT.

In its sample, this clone was seen a few times. The chain is built from TRBV27 and TRBJ2-7, with D tentatively TRBD1 (5 bases). This CDR3 has 14 residues. V lost 2 bases, J lost 0 bases, and 8 bases lay in between. Germline V lookup: CDR1 MNHEY, CDR2 SMNVEV (reference sequence). This CDR3 reads CASSLAGHSYEQYF. CDR3 in DNA: TGTGCCAGCAGTTTAGCAGGGCACTCCTACGAGCAGTACTTC.

This clone was seen a few times. V gene TRBV10-2 combines with J gene TRBJ1-2, with TRBD1 matching 7 bases. Germline V gene data show CDR1 as WSHSY and CDR2 as SAAADI. Losses at the gene ends were 6 bases for V and 5 bases for J; bases not matched to a gene: 6. CDR3 length equals 13 residues. The chain's CDR3 is CASSPGTEYGYTF. The CDR3 region has the DNA TGCGCCAGCAGCCCCGGGACAGAGTATGGCTACACCTTC.

The count of this clone is one. The CDR3 loop is CASSGSGTSGHEQFF. In DNA, the CDR3 is TGTGCCAGCAGCGGAAGCGGGACTAGCGGACATGAGCAGTTCTTC. The rearrangement joins TRBV9 to TRBJ2-1; TRBD2 matches 11 bases. The ends lost 3 bases at V and 8 bases at J; junction bases unmatched: 7. The CDR3 sequence is 15 residues long. Looked up from germline, CDR1 is SGDLS and CDR2 is YYNGEE.

The chain links TRBV7-3 to TRBJ2-1; 11 bases map to TRBD2. Germline trimming cut 0 bases from V and 10 bases from J; bases unmatched to any gene: 5. Looked up from germline, CDR1 is SGHTA and CDR2 is FQGTGA. The CDR3 spans 15 residues. DNA of the CDR3: TGTGCCAGCAGCTTAACTAGCGGGGGGGCAGGAGAGCAGTTCTTC. It translates to CASSLTSGGAGEQFF.